Listed here is a single T cell receptor (beta chain). Authors' methods: How many nucleated cells were present was estimated from reference gene primer amplification. Some clones are missing from TCRdb's copy, which holds only in-frame ones; the method was immunoSEQ multiplex PCR. That table furnishes V, J and clone size, whereas the DNA furnished D and trimming. The sample lists approximately 210,000 clones, roughly 92% occurring once. The data are from a study of blood T cell repertoires in COVID-19. There are 14 residues in the CDR3. The ends lost 4 bases at V and 6 bases at J; junction bases unmatched: 9. Germline V gene data show CDR1 as SGHRS and CDR2 as YFSETQ.

The origin of this receptor is a man aged 25-45 years with COVID-19, enrolled during active disease. Material: peripheral blood. This chain uses TRBV5-1 with TRBJ1-2; the match to TRBD1 covers 7 bases. In nucleotides, the CDR3 is TGCGCCAGCAGCCCCTTAAGACAGGGAGATGGCTACACCTTC. Encoded protein: CASSPLRQGDGYTF.